This T cell receptor (beta chain) is from a study of Ad26.COV2.S vaccination and SARS-CoV-2 variants. For the study at large: The donor participated in the COV1001 trial, in its Ad26.COV2.S arm. Intramuscular Ad26.COV2.S at 5x10^10 or 1x10^11 viral particles.

Comment on this clone: The antigen remains unidentified.

Treatment indicated: approximately 18 received Ad26.COV2.S at low or high dose, single or two shots; about five received placebo; per-sample allocation not given. Collection of the samples took place on day 63 after the first injection of vaccine or placebo. Study-wide results and caveats: Comparability of non-spike TCR breadth was observed across vaccine and placebo recipients. Reported findings describe substantial breadth in spike-specific CD8+ and CD4+ T cell responses following vaccination.

The table came from immunoSEQ multiplex PCR; TCRdb's copy has only in-frame clones and leaves some out. The data contain about 350,000 clones, roughly nine tenths of them singletons. The source of this sequence is a person between 18 and 59 years old who received the Ad26.COV2.S COVID-19 vaccine or a placebo. The sequencing used peripheral blood, collected in a trial of Ad26.COV2.S vaccine versus placebo.

The CDR3 bases are TGTGCCAGCAGTAGGACACTGAACACTGAAGCTTTCTTT. Translating it yields CASSRTLNTEAFF. The V call is TRBV6-5, the J call TRBJ1-1; D may be TRBD1 (5 bases). The CDR3 length is 13 residues. Germline CDR1 is MNHEY and CDR2 is SVGAGI. The V and J ends lost 5 bases and 0 bases respectively, with 7 bases between them.